These 20 T cell receptor beta chains share one sample of origin, sequenced in a study of T cells after yellow fever vaccination. TCRdb re-analysed the 5' RACE reads in MiXCR, keeping a single row per CDR3 protein. This table holds around 340,000 distinct CDR3 sequences, 8.7% found once. The specimen was PBMCs, collected on the day of the first yellow fever vaccination. All receptors come from a man between 18 and 35 years old who received the YFV17D yellow fever vaccine.

This clonotype was seen at least ten times. This chain uses TRBV12-3 or TRBV12-4 with TRBJ1-2; D unclear. Deletions cut 5 bases from V and 4 bases from J, with 8 bases between. The CDR3 is made up of 12 amino acids. The CDR3 here is CASSPGGYGYTF. The CDR3, as DNA: TGTGCCAGCAGTCCTGGTGGCTATGGCTACACCTTC.

This clonotype has more than one count but fewer than ten. The V call is TRBV6-1, the J call TRBJ1-5; D is undetermined. Germline CDR1 is MNHNS and CDR2 is SASEGT. Trimming took 4 bases from V and 7 from J, leaving 11 bases between them. The CDR3 extends over 13 amino acids. CDR3 in amino acids: CASSGTATQPQHF. Here the CDR3 DNA reads TGTGCCAGCAGTGGTACCGCGACCCAGCCCCAGCATTTT.

The chain employs TRBV7-6 and TRBJ2-5; D is ambiguous. The germline V gene has CDR1 SGHVS and CDR2 FNYEAQ. Between the trimmed V and J ends, which lost 1 base and 4 bases, there was a span of 10 bases. CDR3 length: 14 amino acids. The CDR3 is CASSLDIQRETQYF. The CDR3 nucleotides are TGTGCCAGCAGCTTAGACATCCAGAGAGAGACCCAGTACTTC.

The rearrangement joins TRBV20-1 to TRBJ2-1; D possibly corresponds to TRBD2 (6 bases). Germline V gene data show CDR1 as DFQATT and CDR2 as SNEGSKA (reference sequence). Trimming left V 0 bases short and J 1 base short, with 10 bases between. The CDR3 is 15 amino acids. CDR3 sequence (DNA): TGCAGTGCTAGAGACGGGCGGGGTTCCTACAATGAGCAGTTCTTC. Translation: CSARDGRGSYNEQFF.

This clonotype was counted a few times. J is TRBJ1-3 and V is TRBV18; perhaps TRBD1 as D (6 bases). The CDR3 is made up of 19 amino acids. The germline V gene encodes CDR1 KGHSH and CDR2 LQKENI. Trimming stripped 2 bases from V and 0 bases from J, with 20 bases between. The CDR3 coding sequence is TGTGCCAGCTCACCAAACAAACTAAGGGGGGTCTACTCTGGAAACACCATATATTTT. Amino acids: CASSPNKLRGVYSGNTIYF.

This clonotype was seen at least ten times. The chain couples TRBV20-1 to TRBJ2-7, with D tentatively TRBD1 or TRBD2 (5 bases each). Per the germline V gene, CDR1 is DFQATT and CDR2 is SNEGSKA (reference sequence). The CDR3 loop spans 13 amino acids. V was shortened by 3 bases and J by 9 bases, with 18 bases between the two germline ends. The CDR3 nucleotides are TGCAGTGCTAGTTTGGGGGTCCTACGGGGGCAGTACTTC. It translates to CSASLGVLRGQYF.

The V call is TRBV7-2, the J call TRBJ2-7; the match to TRBD2 covers 8 bases. From germline, CDR1 is SGHTA and CDR2 FQGNSA. This CDR3 has 16 amino acids. V was clipped by 1 base and J by 0 bases; unmatched bases: 5. CDR3 bases: TGTGCCAGCAGCTTAGGCGGGAGGCTTTTCTCCTACGAGCAGTACTTC. Its translation: CASSLGGRLFSYEQYF.

The V and J genes are TRBV14 and TRBJ1-6; D not certain. V dropped 3 bases and J dropped 2 bases, with 5 bases sitting between them. This CDR3 is built from 14 residues. The germline V gene has CDR1 SGHDN and CDR2 FVKESK. CDR3 region: CASSQSAYNSPLHF. The CDR3 DNA reads TGTGCCAGCAGCCAGTCGGCCTATAATTCACCCCTCCACTTT.

The chain recombines TRBV7-6 with TRBJ1-2; D gene ambiguous. With 5 bases removed from V and 2 bases from J, the gap between germline ends came to 15 bases. The germline V gene encodes CDR1 SGHVS and CDR2 FNYEAQ. The CDR3 has 15 amino acids. In nucleotides, the CDR3 is TGTGCCAGCAGCCCGCATCAGACTGACAACTATGGCTACACCTTC. Amino acid sequence: CASSPHQTDNYGYTF.

This clonotype was recorded a few times. The V gene is TRBV15, the J gene TRBJ2-2, with TRBD2 identical over 7 bases. The J segment lost 0 bases and the V segment lost 1 base, leaving 2 bases of the junction unmatched. The CDR3 sequence is 16 residues long. The V gene's germline CDR1 is LNHNV and CDR2 YYDKDF (reference sequence). DNA of the CDR3: TGTGCCACCAGCAGAGGACGGGGGGCGAACACCGGGGAGCTGTTTTTT. Translation: CATSRGRGANTGELFF.

This clonotype was observed a few times. The chain couples TRBV6-1 to TRBJ1-2; perhaps TRBD1 as D (6 bases). Germline lookup yields CDR1 MNHNS and CDR2 SASEGT. The CDR3 covers 12 residues. The V end was cut by 8 bases, the J end by 7 bases, with 14 bases between. CDR3 sequence (DNA): TGTGCCAGCGATAGTAGGGGGGGTGGCTACACCTTC. This codes for CASDSRGGGYTF.

The rearrangement uses TRBV3-1 and TRBJ2-3; D is unclear. Trimming removed 3 bases at V and 9 bases at J, with 16 bases between. CDR1 is LGHDT, CDR2 YNNKEL, per germline (reference sequence). The length of the CDR3 is 14 residues. As DNA, the CDR3 is TGTGCCAGCAGCCACTTGGATTGGGCGAGCACGCAGTATTTT. Translated: CASSHLDWASTQYF.

The chain uses TRBV5-1 and TRBJ2-1; D may be TRBD1 or TRBD2 (6 bases each). Trimming removed 4 bases at V and 3 bases at J, with 14 bases between. In germline, CDR1 is SGHRS, CDR2 YFSETQ. The CDR3 runs 15 residues. CDR3 in amino acids: CASSLEGTNYNEQFF. DNA for the CDR3: TGCGCCAGCAGCCTGGAGGGGACAAACTACAATGAGCAGTTCTTC.

The gene calls are TRBV12-3 or TRBV12-4 and TRBJ2-1, with TRBD2 matching 11 bases. The V segment lost 2 bases and the J segment 2 bases; nucleotides outside the gene matches: 8. There are 18 residues in the CDR3. The CDR3 DNA sequence: TGTGCCAGCAGTTTAAGTAGCGGGGGGGGTAATACCTACAATGAGCAGTTCTTC. This sequence encodes CASSLSSGGGNTYNEQFF.

The rearrangement links TRBV7-2 to TRBJ1-5; D gene unclear. Trimming took 1 base from V and 6 from J, leaving 10 bases between them. In germline, CDR1 is SGHTA, CDR2 FQGNSA. The CDR3 runs 14 residues. The CDR3 spells CASSLDGGSQPQHF. The CDR3 DNA follows: TGTGCCAGCAGCTTAGACGGTGGCAGTCAGCCCCAGCATTTT.

CDR3 sequence (DNA): TGTGCCAGCAAGGTTGCCGGGACCTCAAATCAGCCCCAGCATTTT. It encodes CASKVAGTSNQPQHF. The J gene is TRBJ1-5, the V gene TRBV6-1, with D tentatively TRBD1 (5 bases). This CDR3 comprises 15 residues. Germline CDR1 reads MNHNS; CDR2 reads SASEGT. V lost 7 bases to trimming and J lost 4 bases, with 17 bases between them.

At least ten counts were recorded for this clonotype. The chain carries TRBV10-3 and TRBJ2-1; D ambiguous. From germline, CDR1 is ENHRY and CDR2 SYGVKD. V was clipped by 0 bases and J by 6 bases, with 21 bases between them. CDR3 length equals 18 residues. The chain's CDR3 is CAISESTPWQDGTNEQFF. In DNA, the CDR3 is TGTGCCATCAGTGAGTCGACTCCTTGGCAGGATGGTACCAATGAGCAGTTCTTC.

V is TRBV3-1 and J is TRBJ1-6; weak D call: TRBD1 (5 bases). The CDR3 is 14 residues long. V lost 1 base to trimming and J lost 5 bases, with 6 bases between them. CDR1 and CDR2 from the germline V gene are LGHDT and YNNKEL (reference sequence). The CDR3 DNA reads as TGTGCCAGCAGCCAAGGACAGCATAATTCACCCCTCCACTTT. This gives the protein CASSQGQHNSPLHF. The variable domain in full, completed from reference TRBV3-1 and TRBJ1-6, reads DTAVSQTPKYLVTQMGNDKSIKCEQNLGHDTMYWYKQDSKKFLKIMFSYNNKELIINETVPNRFSPKSPDKAHLNLHINSLELGDSAVYFCASSQGQHNSPLHFGNGTRLTVT.

In its sample, this clonotype was seen a few times. This chain joins TRBV11-2 and TRBJ2-2; D gene uncertain. This CDR3 has 13 residues. Germline CDR1 SGHAT, CDR2 FQNNGV. The ends were cut back, 1 base at V and 4 bases at J, with 4 bases in the middle. The CDR3 region is CASSLVPTGELFF. CDR3 DNA: TGTGCCAGCAGCTTAGTCCCCACCGGGGAGCTGTTTTTT.

The V call is TRBV20-1, the J call TRBJ2-3; D is uncertain. The CDR3 loop spans 15 amino acids. CDR1 and CDR2 from the germline V gene are DFQATT and SNEGSKA (reference sequence). V gave up 4 bases and J gave up 1 base, with 15 bases separating them. The CDR3 loop is CSATEGWPGTDTQYF. In nucleotides, the CDR3 is TGCAGTGCTACGGAAGGCTGGCCGGGCACAGATACGCAGTATTTT.